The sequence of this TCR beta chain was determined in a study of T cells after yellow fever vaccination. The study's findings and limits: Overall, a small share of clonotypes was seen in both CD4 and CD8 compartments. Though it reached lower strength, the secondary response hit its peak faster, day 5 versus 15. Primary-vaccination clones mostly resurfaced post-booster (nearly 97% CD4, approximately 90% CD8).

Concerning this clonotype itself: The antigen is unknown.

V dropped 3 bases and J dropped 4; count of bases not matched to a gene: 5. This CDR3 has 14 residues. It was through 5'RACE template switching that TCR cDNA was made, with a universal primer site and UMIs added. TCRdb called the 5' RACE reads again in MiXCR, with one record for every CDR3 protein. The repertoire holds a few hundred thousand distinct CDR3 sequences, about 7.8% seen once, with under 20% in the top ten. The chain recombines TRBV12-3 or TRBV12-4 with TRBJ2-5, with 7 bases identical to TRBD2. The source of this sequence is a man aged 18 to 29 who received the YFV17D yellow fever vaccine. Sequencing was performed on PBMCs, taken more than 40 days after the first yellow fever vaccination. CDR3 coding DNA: TGTGCCAGCAGTTTGTTTGGGGGGGGAGAGACCCAGTACTTC. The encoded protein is CASSLFGGGETQYF.